This TCR beta chain was documented in a study of tumor-infiltrating lymphocytes in primary liver carcinoma. TCR beta cDNA was reverse-transcribed from roughly 520 ng of total RNA. The reaction used a constant-region primer and ProtoScript II reverse transcriptase. Slightly modified ARM-PCR served as the procedure for the TCR beta libraries. These libraries came from three rounds of nested multiplex PCR. The first two PCR rounds used TRBV1-TRBV30 primers with a Cbeta primer, nine to ten cycles each. TCRdb used MiXCR to reprocess the multiplex PCR reads, holding one entry per CDR3 protein. The sample lists about 43,000 distinct CDR3 sequences; around 70% were seen once. Broader study findings: When set against blood, tumors had a significantly higher top-250-clone fraction (p = 0.039).

On this clonotype: No antigen is known for it.

Germline V lookup: CDR1 SGHTA, CDR2 FQGTGA. The J segment lost 5 bases and the V segment lost 4 bases, leaving 13 bases of the junction unmatched. CDR3 size: 16 residues. Unsorted bulk tissue of roughly 18-32 mg yielded co-extracted RNA and DNA. Each tumor had five separate regions sampled. There were over 75% viable tumor cells in every single sample of tumor. Input material: liver tumor tissue from sampling region 2. The sample's subset: tumor region T2, inferior pole. The rearrangement joins TRBV7-3 to TRBJ2-5; 7 bases agree with TRBD2. This TCR was recovered from a man between 35 and 55 years old with primary liver carcinoma and hepatitis B virus infection. The CDR3 region is CASSSTAPSGGETQYF. As DNA, the CDR3 is TGTGCCAGCAGCTCAACAGCGCCTAGCGGAGGGGAGACCCAGTACTTC.